Here is one T cell receptor (beta chain) with its context. Its cognate antigen is unknown. This sample was taken from a study of OX40 agonist ivuxolimab in advanced cancers. Study-wide background: Patients treated during dose escalation were battling hepatocellular carcinoma, melanoma, renal cell or head and neck cancer. The mean age was roughly 60 years, ranging from roughly 23 to 90, with more than 70% of participants male.

The CDR3 has 14 amino acids. The V end was cut by 2 bases, the J end by 1 base, with 9 bases between. Looked up from germline, CDR1 is LNHNV and CDR2 is YYDKDF (reference sequence). Here immunoSEQ multiplex PCR was the method, and the copy in TCRdb shows in-frame clones only, minus some. The repertoire holds about 98,000 clones, roughly 89% seen once, with about 0.5% in the top ten. Study-level points and caveats: People who partly responded at 0.1-3.0 mg/kg had some of the least clonal expansion seen. CD4+ and CD8+ T cells in blood underwent clonal expansion by week 6 at 0.1 to 3.0 mg/kg.

Sequences were derived from CD4+ or CD8+ T cells sorted from blood, sampled in a trial of the OX40 agonist ivuxolimab. This TCR derives from an adult with an advanced solid tumor such as melanoma, head and neck, liver or kidney cancer. The chain employs TRBV15 and TRBJ2-7, with a possible D match to TRBD1 (5 bases). The CDR3: CATSRQGPSYEQYF. The CDR3 DNA reads as TGTGCCACCAGCAGACAGGGTCCTTCCTACGAGCAGTACTTC.